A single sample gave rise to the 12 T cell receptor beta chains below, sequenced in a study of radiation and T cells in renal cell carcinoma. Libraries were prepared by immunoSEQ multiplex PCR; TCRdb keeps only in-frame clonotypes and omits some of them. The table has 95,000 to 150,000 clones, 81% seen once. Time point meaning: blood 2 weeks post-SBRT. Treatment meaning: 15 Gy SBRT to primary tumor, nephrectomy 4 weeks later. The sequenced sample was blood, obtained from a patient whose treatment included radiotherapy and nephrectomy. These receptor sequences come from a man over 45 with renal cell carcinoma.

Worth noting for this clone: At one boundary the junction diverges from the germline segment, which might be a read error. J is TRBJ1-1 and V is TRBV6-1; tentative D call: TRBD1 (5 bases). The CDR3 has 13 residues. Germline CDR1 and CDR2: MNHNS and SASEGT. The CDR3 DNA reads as TGTGCCAGCAGGGAAGGACACGGCCCTGAAGCTTTCTTT. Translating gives CASREGHGPEAFF.

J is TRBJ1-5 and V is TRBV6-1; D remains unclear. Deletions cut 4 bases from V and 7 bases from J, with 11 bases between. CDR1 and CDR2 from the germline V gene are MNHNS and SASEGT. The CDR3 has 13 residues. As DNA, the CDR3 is TGTGCCAGCAGTGGGCTCCCTTGGCAGCCCCAGCATTTT. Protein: CASSGLPWQPQHF.

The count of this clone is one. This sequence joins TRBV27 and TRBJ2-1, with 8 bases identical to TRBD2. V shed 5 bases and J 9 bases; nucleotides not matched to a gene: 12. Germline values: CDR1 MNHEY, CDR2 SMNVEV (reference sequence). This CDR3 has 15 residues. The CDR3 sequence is CASSPASGTRVEQFF. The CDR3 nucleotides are TGTGCCAGCAGTCCGGCCTCCGGGACTAGGGTTGAGCAGTTCTTC.

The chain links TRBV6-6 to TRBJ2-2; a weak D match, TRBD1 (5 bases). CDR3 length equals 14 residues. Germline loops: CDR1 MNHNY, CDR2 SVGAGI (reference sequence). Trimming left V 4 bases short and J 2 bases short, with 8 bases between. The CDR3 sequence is CASSWTFNTGELFF. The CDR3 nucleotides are TGTGCCAGCAGTTGGACATTTAACACCGGGGAGCTGTTTTTT.

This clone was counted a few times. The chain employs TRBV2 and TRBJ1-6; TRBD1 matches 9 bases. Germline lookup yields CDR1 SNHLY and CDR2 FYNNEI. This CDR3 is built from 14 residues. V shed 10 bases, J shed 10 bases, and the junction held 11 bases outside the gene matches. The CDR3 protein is CATAGGTGRSPLHF. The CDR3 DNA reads TGTGCCACCGCGGGCGGGACAGGGAGATCACCCCTCCACTTT.

The CDR3 sequence is CASSSRSGGQAYEQYF. DNA of the CDR3: TGTGCCAGTAGTTCCCGGTCCGGTGGACAGGCCTACGAGCAGTACTTC. The J gene is TRBJ2-7, the V gene TRBV19, with TRBD1 matching 7 bases. Germline lookup yields CDR1 LNHDA and CDR2 SQIVND (reference sequence). There are 16 residues in the CDR3. J was trimmed by 2 bases and V by 5 bases; bases with no gene match: 12.

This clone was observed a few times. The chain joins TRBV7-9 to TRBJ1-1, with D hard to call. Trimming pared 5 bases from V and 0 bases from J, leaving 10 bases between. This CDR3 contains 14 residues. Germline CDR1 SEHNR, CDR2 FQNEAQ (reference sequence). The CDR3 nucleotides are TGTGCCAGCAGCCCTACCCAGCTGAACACTGAAGCTTTCTTT. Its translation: CASSPTQLNTEAFF.

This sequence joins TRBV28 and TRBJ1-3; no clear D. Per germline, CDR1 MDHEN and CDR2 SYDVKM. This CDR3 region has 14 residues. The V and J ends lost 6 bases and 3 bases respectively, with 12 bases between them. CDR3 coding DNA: TGTGCCAGCAGCCTAGGTGGGTTTGGAAACACCATATATTTT. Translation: CASSLGGFGNTIYF.

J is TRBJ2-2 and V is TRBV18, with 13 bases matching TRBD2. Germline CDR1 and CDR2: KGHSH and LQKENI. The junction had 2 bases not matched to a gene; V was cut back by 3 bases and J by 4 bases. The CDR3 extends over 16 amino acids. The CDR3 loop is CASSPGLAGVTGELFF. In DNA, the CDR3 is TGTGCCAGCTCACCCGGACTAGCGGGAGTCACCGGGGAGCTGTTTTTT.

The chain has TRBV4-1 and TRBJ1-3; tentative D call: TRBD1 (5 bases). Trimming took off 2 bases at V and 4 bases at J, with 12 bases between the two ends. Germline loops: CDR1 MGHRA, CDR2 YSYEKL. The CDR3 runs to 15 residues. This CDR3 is CASSQTEGLGNTIYF. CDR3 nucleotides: TGCGCCAGCAGCCAAACGGAGGGGTTAGGAAACACCATATATTTT.

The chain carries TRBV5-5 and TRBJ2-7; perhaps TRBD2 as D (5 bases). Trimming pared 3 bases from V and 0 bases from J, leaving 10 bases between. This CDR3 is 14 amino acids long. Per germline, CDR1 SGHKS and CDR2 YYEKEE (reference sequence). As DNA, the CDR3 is TGTGCCAGCAGCTGGGCTAGCAGCTCCTACGAGCAGTACTTC. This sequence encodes CASSWASSSYEQYF.

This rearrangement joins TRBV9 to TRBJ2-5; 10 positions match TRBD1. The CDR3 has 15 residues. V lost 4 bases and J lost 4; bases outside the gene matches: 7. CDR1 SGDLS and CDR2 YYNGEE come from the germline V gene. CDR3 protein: CASSQGTGVVETQYF. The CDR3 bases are TGTGCCAGCAGCCAGGGGACAGGGGTGGTAGAGACCCAGTACTTC.